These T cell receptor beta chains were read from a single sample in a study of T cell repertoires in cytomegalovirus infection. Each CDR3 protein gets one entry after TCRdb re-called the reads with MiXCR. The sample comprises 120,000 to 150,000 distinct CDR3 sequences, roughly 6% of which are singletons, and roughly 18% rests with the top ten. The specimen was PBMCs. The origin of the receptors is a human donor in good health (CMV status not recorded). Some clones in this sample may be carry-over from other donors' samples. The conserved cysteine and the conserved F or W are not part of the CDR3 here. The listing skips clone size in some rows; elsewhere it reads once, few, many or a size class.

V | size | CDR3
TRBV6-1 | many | ASSKDRDNQPQH
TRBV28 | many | ASSSPHEQY
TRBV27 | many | ASRPDSTDTQY
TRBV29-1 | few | SVEQGQTINYGYT
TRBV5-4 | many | ASSPEDRGTDTQY
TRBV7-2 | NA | ASSRTGPEPNQPQH
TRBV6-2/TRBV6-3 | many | ASRPGGAGSGANVLT
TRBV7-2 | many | ASSFSGWNTEAF
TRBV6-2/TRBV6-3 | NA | ASSYSSPGDQPQH
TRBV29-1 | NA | SVRQGGTEAF
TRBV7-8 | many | ASSPMNKVGTDTQY
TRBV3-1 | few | ASSLLGPGYEKLF
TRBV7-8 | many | ASMEARWGNTEAF
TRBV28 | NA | ASSSRQAHQPQH
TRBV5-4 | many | ASSPRRTSGSYEQY
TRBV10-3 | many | AISPQGNTIY
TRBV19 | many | ASSTRSVLGYNEQF
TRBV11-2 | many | ASSLRELAGGPGGDTQY
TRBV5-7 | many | ASSLSGGIAKNIQY
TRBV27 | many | ASSISRNQPQH
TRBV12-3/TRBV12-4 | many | ASRVGTGRAEAF
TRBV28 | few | ASSFFVFFGTGVNQPQH
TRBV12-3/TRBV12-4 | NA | ASTQGGTRPEAF
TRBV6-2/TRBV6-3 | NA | ASNEGLAGRDEQF
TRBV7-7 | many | ASSPLSSGLLTEAF
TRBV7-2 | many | ASSLWGGSNQPQH
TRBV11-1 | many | ASSLEVTNTGELF
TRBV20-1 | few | SARGAGSAYEQY
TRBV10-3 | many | AISETTSDQETQY
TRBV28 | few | ASQAGTLDETQY
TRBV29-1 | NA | SVDGTSGGTQETQY
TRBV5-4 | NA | ASSLRQGPNEQY
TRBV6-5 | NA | ASSYRGPAGYT
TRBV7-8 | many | ASTRHSSYEQY
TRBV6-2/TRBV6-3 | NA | ASSTIETQY
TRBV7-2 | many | ASSLGPQSYEQY
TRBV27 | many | ASSGRRQGPTDTQY
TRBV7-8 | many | ASSFTGGDTGELF
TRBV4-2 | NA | ASSPLTSGGGKTQY
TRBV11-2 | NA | ASSGQGGETQY
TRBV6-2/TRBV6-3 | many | ASSDALAGRTDTQY
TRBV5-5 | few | ASSLVAGQGPLTEAF
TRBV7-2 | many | ASSPTWSYNEQF